This TCR beta chain was profiled in a study of CD8 T cells in ankylosing spondylitis. Researchers built TCR beta libraries using quantitative 5'-RACE with molecular barcodes. In TCRdb, the 5' RACE reads were re-called with MiXCR into one record per CDR3 protein. Of under 300,000 distinct CDR3 sequences detected, roughly 10% appear once; the ten largest clones hold 6.8%. This clonotype was recorded many times. The antigen remains undetermined. The germline CDR1 and CDR2 sequences are MDHEN and SYDVKM. V was cut by 7 bases and J by 4 bases, with 10 bases left in between. The CDR3 sequence is 12 residues long. Study-wide points: Earlier authors reported some of these motif variants in reactive arthritis synovial fluid and blood. Typical of ankylosing spondylitis blood, it appeared, was a TCR beta motif of 7 or 8 highly homologous variants. The authors reported significant enrichment of disease-linked clones in matched ankylosing spondylitis synovial fluid.

The V and J genes are TRBV28 and TRBJ2-5; possibly TRBD1 for D (5 bases). The source is a male donor with ankylosing spondylitis or in good health (not recorded which). The specimen sequenced was blood, either unsorted or a sorted T cell fraction (not recorded which). CDR3 region: CASNQGPETQYF. CDR3 nucleotide sequence: TGTGCCAGCAACCAGGGCCCAGAGACCCAGTACTTC.